Following are 26 T cell receptor beta chains from one sample sequenced in a study of cytomegalovirus exposure and HLA in healthy donors. Primers for the PCR totalled 60 Vbeta and 13 Jbeta. TCRdb's copy holds only in-frame clones and misses some; the assay was immunoSEQ multiplex PCR. Here the sample spans more than 95,000 clones, roughly 79% being singletons. Source material: PBMCs. The receptors shown here come from a man between 40 and 49 years old in good health and CMV-seronegative.

A few counts support this clone. The chain recombines TRBV6-1 with TRBJ2-1; the match to TRBD2 covers 7 bases. The V gene's germline CDR1 is MNHNS and CDR2 SASEGT. This CDR3 spans 15 amino acids. Germline trimming cut 1 base from V and 6 bases from J; bases unmatched to any gene: 6. CDR3 sequence: CASSEGASGVNEQFF. The CDR3 coding sequence is TGTGCCAGCAGTGAAGGGGCTAGCGGAGTCAATGAGCAGTTCTTC.

This clone appeared once. The chain employs TRBV28 and TRBJ2-7, with D perhaps TRBD2 (7 bases). Germline-derived CDR1 and CDR2 are MDHEN and SYDVKM. Trimming removed 5 bases from V and 4 bases from J, with 15 bases in between. The CDR3 is 14 residues long. CDR3 in amino acids: CASSPIGGGYEQYF. The DNA of the CDR3 is TGTGCCAGCAGTCCCATAGGGGGGGGATACGAGCAGTACTTC.

The chain combines TRBV7-3 with TRBJ2-2, with D maybe TRBD1 (6 bases). The CDR3 covers 14 residues. The germline CDR1 and CDR2 sequences are SGHTA and FQGTGA. The ends were cut back, 3 bases at V and 3 bases at J, with 8 bases in the middle. Here the CDR3 DNA reads TGTGCCAGCAGCTTCCCAGGGGACACCGGGGAGCTGTTTTTT. This encodes CASSFPGDTGELFF.

This chain connects TRBV7-8 to TRBJ2-1; D is perhaps TRBD1 (6 bases). The CDR3 is 14 amino acids. Looked up from germline, CDR1 is SGHVS and CDR2 is FQNEAQ. V was shortened by 0 bases and J by 10 bases, with 13 bases between the two germline ends. The CDR3 reads CASSLAWGLTEQFF. The DNA for the CDR3 is TGTGCCAGCAGCTTAGCTTGGGGGCTAACAGAGCAGTTCTTC.

V and J are TRBV4-1 and TRBJ1-5; D ambiguous. The CDR3 totals 17 residues. Germline lookup yields CDR1 MGHRA and CDR2 YSYEKL. Trimming removed 1 base at V and 3 bases at J, with 16 bases between. The CDR3 is CASSQVLIGSSNQPQHF. CDR3 DNA: TGCGCCAGCAGCCAAGTGTTGATCGGGAGTTCCAATCAGCCCCAGCATTTT.

The chain uses TRBV18 and TRBJ1-5; no reliable D call. Germline values: CDR1 KGHSH, CDR2 LQKENI. Trimming took off 5 bases at V and 3 bases at J, with 5 bases between the two ends. CDR3 length equals 12 residues. The DNA for the CDR3 is TGTGCCAGCTCAGAGTACAATCAGCCCCAGCATTTT. Translating gives CASSEYNQPQHF.

J is TRBJ1-2 and V is TRBV4-3; TRBD1 is a possible D gene (6 bases). CDR1 and CDR2 from the germline V gene are LGHNA and YSLEER. V dropped 6 bases and J dropped 3 bases, with 17 bases sitting between them. The CDR3 runs to 15 residues. This CDR3 is CASRLGGDMDYGYTF. The DNA of the CDR3 is TGCGCCAGCAGGCTGGGGGGGGACATGGACTATGGCTACACCTTC.

In its sample, this clone was seen once. The chain joins TRBV11-3 to TRBJ1-2; D not resolved. Germline CDR1 is SGHNT and CDR2 is YENEEA. The V gene lost 8 bases and the J gene lost 4 bases, with 5 bases spanning the gap. The CDR3 is 10 amino acids. The CDR3 DNA reads as TGTGCCAGCGCGCTCTATGGCTACACCTTC. Translating it yields CASALYGYTF.

The chain carries TRBV5-6 and TRBJ2-3, with TRBD2 identical over 10 bases. The germline V gene encodes CDR1 SGHDT and CDR2 YYEEEE. After removal of 3 bases from V and 2 bases from J, the junction contained 9 bases not matched to a gene. The CDR3 is made up of 17 amino acids. In DNA form, the CDR3 reads TGTGCCAGCAGCTCCATGGGAGCGGGGGGGCCCACAGATACGCAGTATTTT. It is translated as CASSSMGAGGPTDTQYF.

The chain uses TRBV14 and TRBJ2-1; 8 bases are shared with TRBD1. J was trimmed by 8 bases and V by 1 base; bases with no gene match: 10. This CDR3 region has 16 residues. Germline V gives CDR1 SGHDN, CDR2 FVKESK. The CDR3 bases are TGTGCCAGCAGCCAAGGCGACAGGGGCATATACTATGAGCAGTTCTTC. As protein: CASSQGDRGIYYEQFF.

The rearrangement links TRBV18 to TRBJ1-2; perhaps TRBD1 as D (6 bases). The CDR3 spans 14 residues. V was clipped by 4 bases and J by 6 bases, with 15 bases between them. Germline CDR1 and CDR2: KGHSH and LQKENI. This CDR3 is CASSLSSGVDGYTF. Here the CDR3 DNA reads TGTGCCAGCTCACTAAGTTCAGGGGTGGATGGCTACACCTTC.

V gene TRBV6-5 combines with J gene TRBJ1-1; 9 nucleotides align to TRBD1. CDR3 length: 14 amino acids. Germline V gives CDR1 MNHEY, CDR2 SVGAGI. With 2 bases clipped from V and 11 bases from J, the junction kept 9 bases outside the gene matches. CDR3 protein: CASSYETGGSGAFF. The DNA for the CDR3 is TGTGCCAGCAGTTACGAAACAGGGGGCTCTGGGGCTTTCTTT.

This chain links TRBV29-1 with TRBJ2-4; no definite D call. Germline CDR1 reads SQVTM; CDR2 reads ANQGSEA. There are 14 residues in the CDR3. Trimming took off 4 bases at V and 6 bases at J, with 16 bases between the two ends. The CDR3 region is CSVAGDYNLNIQYF. The CDR3 DNA reads as TGCAGCGTTGCCGGTGATTATAACTTAAACATTCAGTACTTC.

This chain connects TRBV10-3 to TRBJ2-7; D is perhaps TRBD1 (5 bases). V lost 3 bases, J lost 2 bases, and 8 bases lay in between. Germline-derived CDR1 and CDR2 are ENHRY and SYGVKD. This CDR3 is 13 amino acids long. DNA of the CDR3: TGTGCCATCAGTGACCAGGGTCCCTACGAGCAGTACTTC. Its protein is CAISDQGPYEQYF.

In this sample, this clone turned up a few times. The J gene is TRBJ1-3, the V gene TRBV28; D not certain. The CDR3 runs 13 residues. V was clipped by 7 bases and J by 0 bases, with 7 bases between them. CDR1 is MDHEN, CDR2 SYDVKM, per germline. Here the CDR3 reads CASTISSGNTIYF. CDR3 in DNA: TGTGCCAGCACTATAAGCTCTGGAAACACCATATATTTT.

The chain carries TRBV29-1 and TRBJ1-4, with D perhaps TRBD1 (5 bases). The V end was cut by 4 bases, the J end by 6 bases, with 21 bases between. The germline gives CDR1 SQVTM, CDR2 ANQGSEA. The CDR3 is made up of 16 amino acids. The chain's CDR3 is CSVGEGRANSHEKLFF. In DNA, the CDR3 is TGCAGCGTTGGGGAGGGGCGGGCCAACTCCCATGAAAAACTGTTTTTT.

This clone occurred a few times. V usage is TRBV29-1 and J usage is TRBJ2-7, with D possibly TRBD2 on 5 matching bases. CDR1 and CDR2 from the germline V gene are SQVTM and ANQGSEA. Trimming stripped 1 base from V and 7 bases from J, with 20 bases between. This CDR3 has 15 amino acids. CDR3 coding DNA: TGCAGCGTTGAAGCTCGGCAGTCCCTCAGGAGGGAGCAGTACTTC. Translating gives CSVEARQSLRREQYF.

V gene TRBV6-5 combines with J gene TRBJ2-7; possibly TRBD1 for D (6 bases). The V end was cut by 0 bases, the J end by 0 bases, with 6 bases between. Germline values: CDR1 MNHEY, CDR2 SVGAGI. The CDR3 totals 14 residues. The CDR3 loop reads CASSYSDSSYEQYF. The CDR3 nucleotides read TGTGCCAGCAGTTACTCGGACAGCTCCTACGAGCAGTACTTC.

This chain joins TRBV5-4 and TRBJ2-1, with D hard to call. V shed 2 bases and J shed 11 bases, with 8 bases lying between them. Per the germline V gene, CDR1 is SGHNT and CDR2 is YYREEE (reference sequence). The CDR3 covers 11 residues. The DNA for the CDR3 is TGTGCCAGCAGCTTTACCGAGCAGCAGTTCTTC. It yields the protein CASSFTEQQFF.

This CDR3 reads CASSPRGGREQYF. The CDR3 nucleotides are TGTGCCAGCAGCCCGCGCGGGGGGCGGGAGCAGTACTTC. J is TRBJ2-7 and V is TRBV7-2, with 8 positions matching TRBD2. Germline assignment: CDR1 SGHTA and CDR2 FQGNSA. V lost 5 bases, J lost 7 bases, and 7 bases stayed unmatched. This CDR3 region has 13 residues.

This clone was seen a handful of times. The J gene is TRBJ1-4, the V gene TRBV7-6, with TRBD1 as a possible D gene (5 bases). CDR1 and CDR2 (germline): SGHVS, FNYEAQ. Trimming pared 7 bases from V and 1 base from J, leaving 10 bases between. The CDR3 is 14 amino acids. The CDR3 DNA follows: TGTGCCAGCAATACAGGCCTAACTAATGAAAAACTGTTTTTT. Translating it yields CASNTGLTNEKLFF. Combining the CDR3 with reference TRBV7-6 and TRBJ1-4 gives the whole variable domain GAGVSQSPRYKVTKRGQDVALRCDPISGHVSLYWYRQALGQGPEFLTYFNYEAQQDKSGLPNDRFSAERPEGSISTLTIQRTEQRDSAMYRCASNTGLTNEKLFFGSGTQLSVL.

Only a few counts were recorded for this clone. The gene calls are TRBV5-6 and TRBJ1-5; no reliable D call. V was pared by 0 bases and J by 7 bases, with 14 bases between. This CDR3 spans 15 amino acids. CDR1 is SGHDT, CDR2 YYEEEE, per germline. CDR3 coding DNA: TGTGCCAGCAGCTTGGACGGAGATGCAAACCAGCCCCAGCATTTT. Its protein product is CASSLDGDANQPQHF.

The rearrangement uses TRBV10-2 and TRBJ2-5, with 8 bases identical to TRBD1. This CDR3 has 15 amino acids. Trimming cost V 5 bases and J 2 bases; bases outside gene matches: 7. Germline CDR1 and CDR2: WSHSY and SAAADI. CDR3 loop: CASSKQGAQQETQYF. The CDR3 nucleotides read TGCGCCAGCAGTAAGCAGGGGGCCCAACAAGAGACCCAGTACTTC.

This chain links TRBV30 with TRBJ2-3; D unresolved. V dropped 4 bases and J dropped 1 base, with 6 bases sitting between them. The CDR3 runs to 12 residues. The germline gives CDR1 GTSNPN, CDR2 SVGIG (reference sequence). For the CDR3, the DNA is TGTGCCTGGACTCCGGGCACAGATACGCAGTATTTT. It encodes CAWTPGTDTQYF.

This sequence joins TRBV27 and TRBJ2-1; TRBD2 agrees at 12 bases. Per the germline V gene, CDR1 is MNHEY and CDR2 is SMNVEV (reference sequence). The CDR3 length is 16 residues. The V and J ends lost 7 bases and 8 bases, in that order; junction bases with no gene match: 12. CDR3 sequence (DNA): TGTGCCAGCAACTCCCGGTTGGCTAGCGGGAGGGATGAGCAGTTCTTC. As protein: CASNSRLASGRDEQFF.

This chain uses TRBV6-5 with TRBJ2-3; 7 bases align to TRBD2. From germline, CDR1 is MNHEY and CDR2 SVGAGI. After removal of 6 bases from V and 0 bases from J, the junction contained 3 bases not matched to a gene. CDR3 size: 14 residues. CDR3 residues: CASSQTSSTDTQYF. The CDR3 bases are TGTGCCAGCAGCCAGACTAGCAGCACAGATACGCAGTATTTT.